This T cell receptor beta chain was documented in a study of shared clonotypes between healthy human individuals (dated by TCRdb to about 2020). Concerning the study at large: A couple of women and a few men aged 18 to 49 years were included in the cohort. For each donor, three plates each were used for CD4 naive and CD4 memory, two plates were used for CD8 naive, and one plate was used for CD8 memory. The study deeply sequenced blood TCR repertoires of several healthy adults to estimate repertoire size and the extent of clonotype sharing between individuals. Different laboratories and diverse techniques were used to prepare libraries and sequence TCR repertoires, to increase sequencing depth and limit assay-specific biases. Each donor's leukapheresis produced roughly between about 0.9 and 9.5 billion PBMCs. The paper's findings and limits, for the study overall: Based on pairwise subsampling, the degree of clonotype sharing among donors was expected to be affected by sequencing depth. Sharing across a few donors was observed for about 4.8% of naive CD4, over 3% of naive CD8, over 2% of memory CD4, and over 0.3% of memory CD8 clonotypes. Sampling was restricted to blood, and TCR repertoires in tissue are likely to differ from TCR repertoires in blood. Naive subsets generally had larger estimated clonotype richness than memory subsets did. Because the study included only a small number of donors, the genetic and exposure-history diversity represented was limited. Incomplete sequencing was indicated by rarefaction of sorted-subset datasets, despite the large sequencing depth. Compared with non-shared clonotypes, the clonotypes found in all four sorted-subset donors had higher generation probabilities.

Points on this clone: The target of this receptor is not known. No per-base quality is available; no much larger clone lies one base away. Other nucleotide sequences from this sample produce the same CDR3.

TCR CDR3 regions were amplified from genomic DNA by multiplex PCR using the deep immunoSEQ assay. Genomic DNA extracted from each cell subset was distributed evenly over all wells of several immunoSEQ 96-well plates, and each plate served as one replicate. For sorted subsets, each replicate PCR was loaded with roughly 200 ng genomic DNA, equivalent to about 33,000 T cell genomes. Purified libraries were measured with a Qubit 3.0 fluorometer, size-checked on a Bioanalyzer 2100, and measured again with the KAPA Library Quantification kit. A separate single-read 150-cycle Illumina NextSeq 550 flow cell was used to sequence each immunoSEQ 96-well plate. The paper's data handling went like this. Because the immunoSEQ output included only junctional sequences and no quality scores, the filtering could not be the same as the filtering used for full-length reads. To assign V/J genes and CDR3, sequences were annotated using PyIR, a Python wrapper for IgBLAST v1.9, with IMGT germline references. Reads with weak V/J assignments (E-value above 1e-6), missing CDR3, stop codons, out-of-frame junctions, or ambiguous translated residues were removed. V3J clonotypes were defined by identical inferred V gene, J gene, and CDR3 amino acid sequence. Percentage overlap between repertoires was computed as shared unique clonotypes divided by the size of the smaller repertoire. Repertoire richness was assessed with RTK rarefaction, the Chao1 estimator, and Recon v2.1 estimates of unobserved clonotypes. Generation probabilities for all TCRbeta clonotypes obtained by the gDNA method from four donors were computed using OLGA. The table was pulled from immuneACCESS by TCRdb, which kept in-frame rearrangements only. Such tables lose some clones; where checked, under half of the loss comes from unresolved V genes, and the rest has no known cause. V, J and clone size derive from that table, while D and trimming were established from the DNA sequence. For this sample the table gives 1.6 million or so clones, of which around 97% were detected only once. Approximately 1.1% of the sample lies in the top ten.

The donors were healthy, HIV-negative adults who had no recently reported acute infections or vaccinations. Every donor was a Caucasian adult living in Nashville, Tennessee, USA. CD4+ T cells were enriched through magnetic negative selection, after which naive cells were positively selected on CD45RA and the remaining negative fraction served as the memory subset. Blood was obtained by leukapheresis, after which PBMCs were separated by Ficoll-Histopaque density gradient centrifugation and cryopreserved in liquid nitrogen vapor phase. Purity and quantity of every magnetically sorted T cell population were checked by analytical flow cytometry. Each sorted fraction had its genomic DNA isolated and then quantified by UV absorbance on a Nanodrop 2000c. CDR1 and CDR2, looked up from the germline V gene, are SGDLS and YYNGEE. Trimming costs V 4 bases and J 4 bases, and their ends lie 9 bases apart. The CDR3 contains 13 residues, cysteine and phenylalanine counted. Only CDR3 DNA is held: 39 bases, read in frame from base 1.

Input material: naive CD4+ T cells sorted from blood. In light of the paper, this sample's cell subset or site label describes: CD45RA+ positively selected. Here the chain combines TRBV9 and TRBJ2-1; no confident D gene assignment can be made. This TCR came from a man younger than 40 in good health. For the CDR3, the sequence is CASSPRPYNEQFF. The nucleotide sequence reads TGTGCCAGCAGCCCCCGTCCGTACAATGAGCAGTTCTTC.